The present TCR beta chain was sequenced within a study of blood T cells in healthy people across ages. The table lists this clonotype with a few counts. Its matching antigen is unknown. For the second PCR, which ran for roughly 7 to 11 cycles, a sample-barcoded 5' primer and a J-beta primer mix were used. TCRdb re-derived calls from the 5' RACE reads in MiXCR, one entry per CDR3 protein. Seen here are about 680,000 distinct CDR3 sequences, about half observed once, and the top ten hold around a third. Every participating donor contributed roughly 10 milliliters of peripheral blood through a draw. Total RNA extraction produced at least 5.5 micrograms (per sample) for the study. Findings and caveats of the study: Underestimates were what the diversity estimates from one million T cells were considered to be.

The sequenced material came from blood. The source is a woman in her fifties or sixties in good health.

The chain's CDR3 is CASSLGAGLAGAYGNEQFF. For the CDR3, the DNA is TGTGCCAGCAGCTTGGGTGCGGGACTAGCGGGAGCTTATGGAAATGAGCAGTTCTTC. The J gene is TRBJ2-1, the V gene TRBV5-5; 14 nucleotides line up with TRBD2. This CDR3 is built from 19 residues. V trimming: 0 bases; J trimming: 7 bases; junction bases outside the gene matches: 12. CDR1 is SGHKS, CDR2 YYEKEE, per germline (reference sequence).